This is a list of T cell receptor beta chains from one sample in a study of shared clonotypes between healthy human individuals. TCRdb's table, derived via immunoSEQ multiplex PCR, lists solely in-frame clones and lacks some. The sample carries around 1.5 million clones, about 98% recorded once. The sequenced sample was naive CD4+ T cells sorted from blood. These receptors were taken from a man younger than 45 in good health. Each CDR3 is given with its conserved first and last residue. D genes are given only for firm matches. Part of the rows lack a size; the others show once, few, many or a class for expanded clones.

>TRBD1|TRBV14|-|TRBJ1-1
TGTGCCAGCAGCCAAGATCTCAGGACAGGTGAAAAAGCTTTCTTT
CASSQDLRTGEKAFF
>-|TRBV9|-|TRBJ2-1
TGTGCCAGCAGCGTCACGGACCACTACAATGAGCAGTTCTTC
CASSVTDHYNEQFF
>-|TRBV11-2|-|TRBJ1-1
TGTGCCAGCAGCCCCGTTGGATTGAACACTGAAGCTTTCTTT
CASSPVGLNTEAFF
>TRBD2|TRBV4-3|-|TRBJ2-5
TGCGCCAGCAGCCCAGGTACTAGCGGCAGAGCCCAAGAGACCCAGTACTTC
CASSPGTSGRAQETQYF
>TRBD2|TRBV29-1|-|TRBJ2-2
TGCAGCGTTGGGGTAGCGGGAGAGGGGACCGGGGAGCTGTTTTTT
CSVGVAGEGTGELFF
>TRBD2|TRBV25-1|-|TRBJ2-7
TGTGCCAGCAGTGAATACTCTCTCGCGGGAGGGAGCTACGAGCAGTACTTC
CASSEYSLAGGSYEQYF
>-|TRBV25-1|-|TRBJ2-3
TGTGCCAGCAGTGACCCCTGGAGCACAGATACGCAGTATTTT
CASSDPWSTDTQYF
>-|TRBV19|-|TRBJ2-2
TGTGCCAGTAGGAAATTCAGGGGAATTGGCACCGGGGAGCTGTTTTTT
CASRKFRGIGTGELFF
>-|TRBV23-1|-|TRBJ2-3
TGCGCCAGCAGTCAATCCGTTGCAAGCACAGATACGCAGTATTTT
CASSQSVASTDTQYF
>-|TRBV6-5|-|TRBJ1-5
TGTGCCAGCAGCCCCGGCGGATTCAATCAGCCCCAGCATTTT
CASSPGGFNQPQHF
>-|TRBV7-2|-|TRBJ2-2
TGTGCCAGCAGCGCGAGACAGGTTTTAGTCGGGGAGCTGTTTTTT
CASSARQVLVGELFF
>TRBD2|TRBV11-2|once|TRBJ2-3
TGTGCCAGCAGCTCCTTGGGACTAGCATACGGAGATACGCAGTATTTT
CASSSLGLAYGDTQYF
>TRBD2|TRBV10-3|once|TRBJ2-7
TGTGCCATCAAGGCGGGAGTCGAGGACGAGCAGTACTTC
CAIKAGVEDEQYF
>TRBD2|TRBV18|-|TRBJ2-3
TGTGCCAGCTCAAATTTACCCGGGACTAGCGGCACAGATACGCAGTATTTT
CASSNLPGTSGTDTQYF
>-|TRBV6-5|-|TRBJ2-7
TGTGCCAGCAGTTACTTCAGGGGGGCCCTATCCTACGAGCAGTACTTC
CASSYFRGALSYEQYF
>-|TRBV9|once|TRBJ2-7
TGTGCCAGCAGCGTAGTCGCGGAACGGGGCGAGCAGTACTTC
CASSVVAERGEQYF
>-|TRBV10-2|-|TRBJ2-3
TGCGCCAGCAGTCCCGCCGGGGATACGCAGTATTTT
CASSPAGDTQYF
>TRBD2|TRBV25-1|-|TRBJ2-7
TGTGCCAGCGGGGGACTAGCGAGTCGCTACGAGCAGTACTTC
CASGGLASRYEQYF
>-|TRBV29-1|-|TRBJ2-1
TGCAGCGTTCTGAAAAACAATGAGCAGTTCTTC
CSVLKNNEQFF
>-|TRBV7-2|once|TRBJ2-7
TGTGCCAGCAGCTTAGCCGAGTCCTACGAGCAGTACTTC
CASSLAESYEQYF
>-|TRBV7-6|-|TRBJ2-7
TGTGCCAGCAGCTTAGGTGGCCCAGGAGGTGACGAGCAGTACTTC
CASSLGGPGGDEQYF
>-|TRBV13|-|TRBJ1-1
TGTGCCAGCAGCTTATTCCACTATAGGGCTTTTAATGAAGCTTTCTTT
CASSLFHYRAFNEAFF
>TRBD2|TRBV19|-|TRBJ2-1
TGTGCCAGTAGTCCTAGCTCTCTTAGCGGGAGCTCCTACAATGAGCAGTTCTTC
CASSPSSLSGSSYNEQFF
>TRBD2|TRBV19|once|TRBJ2-5
TGTGCCAGTAGTATGGGGACTAGGAGGGCCGGCGAGACCCAGTACTTC
CASSMGTRRAGETQYF
>-|TRBV2|-|TRBJ1-2
TGTGCCAGCACTGGGGGGCACTATGGCTACACCTTC
CASTGGHYGYTF
>-|TRBV18|-|TRBJ1-4
TGTGCCAGCTCACCACTAAGGGGACCGATTGCAACTAATGAAAAACTGTTTTTT
CASSPLRGPIATNEKLFF
>-|TRBV4-2|once|TRBJ2-3
TGTGCCAGCAGCCAAGATCGTGGATACACAGATACGCAGTATTTT
CASSQDRGYTDTQYF
>-|TRBV7-9|-|TRBJ1-1
TGTGCCAGCAGCTTAGCCTCTGAAAGGATCAAAGCTTTCTTT
CASSLASERIKAFF
>TRBD1|TRBV7-9|-|TRBJ1-4
TGTGCCAGCAGCCTCCCTACAGGGGATGAAAAACTGTTTTTT
CASSLPTGDEKLFF
>-|TRBV10-3|few|TRBJ2-7
TGTGCCATCAGTGAGGGCTACGAGCAGTACTTC
CAISEGYEQYF
>-|TRBV29-1|-|TRBJ2-6
TGCAGCGTCCCGTCTGGCCAGGGGTCGGGGGCCAACGTCCTGACTTTC
CSVPSGQGSGANVLTF
>-|TRBV10-3|-|TRBJ1-2
TGTGCCATCAGTGAGTTGCAGGGCGTCTATGGCTACACCTTC
CAISELQGVYGYTF
>-|TRBV6-1|-|TRBJ1-5
TGTGCCATCCGGACGGATAGCAATCAGCCCCAGCATTTT
CAIRTDSNQPQHF
>-|TRBV19|once|TRBJ2-2
TGTGCCAGTAGTATAGGGGGCAGCTATACCGGGGAGCTGTTTTTT
CASSIGGSYTGELFF
>TRBD2|TRBV14|-|TRBJ2-1
TGTGCCAGCAGGCGACTAGCGGTTAAAGAGGAGTTCTTC
CASRRLAVKEEFF
>-|TRBV28|-|TRBJ2-7
TGTGCCAGCAGTCGCGCCCCGGGTTACGAGCAGTACTTC
CASSRAPGYEQYF
>TRBD2|TRBV7-8|once|TRBJ2-1
TGTGCCAGCACTAGGACTAGCGGGTTGAGGCGTCACAATGAGCAGTTCTTC
CASTRTSGLRRHNEQFF
>-|TRBV7-9|-|TRBJ1-5
TGTGCCAGCAGCTTAACAAACTCGGATCAGCCCCAGCATTTT
CASSLTNSDQPQHF
>-|TRBV27|-|TRBJ1-1
TGTGCCAGCAGTTTGGGATTACCCGGCGAGTTAACTCTGAACACTGAAGCTTTCTTT
CASSLGLPGELTLNTEAFF
>TRBD2|TRBV9|-|TRBJ2-7
TGTGCCAGCAGCTCCGGGGCTAGCGGGAGGGCAAACCCCTACGAGCAGTACTTC
CASSSGASGRANPYEQYF
>-|TRBV7-8|-|TRBJ2-1
TGTGCCAGCAGCTTAGCGGGAGGTCGCGATGAGCAGTTCTTC
CASSLAGGRDEQFF
>TRBD2|TRBV9|-|TRBJ2-3
TGTGCCAGCAGCGACGGACTAGCGGGAGGCACAGATACGCAGTATTTT
CASSDGLAGGTDTQYF
>-|TRBV11-3|-|TRBJ2-1
TGTGCCAGCAGCCCTTCCGGACAGTACAATGAGCAGTTCTTC
CASSPSGQYNEQFF
>TRBD2|TRBV5-6|-|TRBJ2-7
TGTGCCAGCGGAACTAGCGGGATCTACGAGCAGTACTTC
CASGTSGIYEQYF
>-|TRBV6-5|-|TRBJ1-2
TGTGCCAGCAGTTACAGCAGGGCCTATGGCTACACCTTC
CASSYSRAYGYTF
>TRBD2|TRBV27|-|TRBJ2-1
TGTGCCAGCAGCCAAAACTATCTAGCGGACAATGAGCAGTTCTTC
CASSQNYLADNEQFF
>-|TRBV7-2|-|TRBJ2-7
TGTGCCAGCAACATTAGAGCTGGGGTCTCCTACGAGCAGTACTTC
CASNIRAGVSYEQYF
>-|TRBV6-5|-|TRBJ1-1
TGTGCCAGCAGTTACGGCCTGAGATCTGAAGCTTTCTTT
CASSYGLRSEAFF
>-|TRBV18|-|TRBJ2-5
TGTGCCAGCTCACCCGCTGGAGAGACCCAGTACTTC
CASSPAGETQYF
>-|TRBV5-1|-|TRBJ2-7
TGCGCCAGCAGCTTGTACCGGGCGTACGAGCAGTACTTC
CASSLYRAYEQYF
>-|TRBV9|-|TRBJ1-5
TGTGCCAGCAGCCCCCGAGGGGAGACAGGTAGAGGAGCCCAGCATTTT
CASSPRGETGRGAQHF
>-|TRBV2|-|TRBJ1-1
TGTGCCAGCCGACAGATATTGAACACTGAAGCTTTCTTT
CASRQILNTEAFF
>-|TRBV4-3|-|TRBJ1-5
TGCGCCAGCAGCCAAGTTTGGTCGGGTCAGCCCCAGCATTTT
CASSQVWSGQPQHF
>-|TRBV6-1|-|TRBJ2-1
TGTGCCAGCAGTGAATTTTGGACAGACCCATACAATGAGCAGTTCTTC
CASSEFWTDPYNEQFF
>-|TRBV29-1|-|TRBJ1-5
TGCAGCGTTGAAGATCTCCCCGCTGGAGGGAGAGACCCTTATAGCAATCAGCCCCAGCATTTT
CSVEDLPAGGRDPYSNQPQHF
>-|TRBV7-2|-|TRBJ1-1
TGTGCCAGCAGCTTGGGGGGGCCCCTGAACACTGAAGCTTTCTTT
CASSLGGPLNTEAFF
>TRBD2|TRBV9|-|TRBJ2-3
TGTGCCAGCAGCGTAGGTCCAGGGACTAGCGGGAGTGCAGATACGCAGTATTTT
CASSVGPGTSGSADTQYF
>TRBD1|TRBV19|once|TRBJ1-6
TGTGCCAGTAGTCGGACAGGGGTCTCTTCACCCCTCCACTTT
CASSRTGVSSPLHF
>-|TRBV5-1|-|TRBJ2-1
TGCGCCAGCAGCTTGGCCAGTGGGAGAGTCGGCAATGAGCAGTTCTTC
CASSLASGRVGNEQFF
>-|TRBV6-6|-|TRBJ2-7
TGTGCCAGCAGTTACTCCCTGTCGGGGGTTACCTACGAGCAGTACTTC
CASSYSLSGVTYEQYF